Each of the 23 T cell receptor beta chains below was sequenced from the same sample in a study of blood T cell repertoires in COVID-19. Clones were sequenced by immunoSEQ multiplex PCR, and TCRdb holds only the in-frame ones, with some missing. The table lists around 160,000 clones, about 81% of them singletons. Sequenced sample: peripheral blood. These receptors were taken from a human donor in a cohort sampled during active COVID-19.

This chain uses TRBV5-4 with TRBJ2-3; tentatively, D is TRBD2 (5 bases). Germline V gene sequence: CDR1 SGHNT, CDR2 YYREEE (reference sequence). V was cut by 4 bases and J by 7 bases, with 13 bases left in between. The CDR3 contains 13 residues. The DNA for the CDR3 is TGTGCCAGCAGCCTCCCCGACTACTATACGCAGTATTTT. This translates into CASSLPDYYTQYF.

The chain employs TRBV27 and TRBJ1-5, with D possibly matching TRBD1 (5 bases). The CDR3 runs 14 residues. The ends were cut back, 3 bases at V and 3 bases at J, with 9 bases in the middle. Germline CDR1 and CDR2: MNHEY and SMNVEV (reference sequence). In DNA, the CDR3 is TGTGCCAGCAGTTTGTCAGGGATCAATCAGCCCCAGCATTTT. It yields the protein CASSLSGINQPQHF.

The V call is TRBV10-2, the J call TRBJ2-1, with D perhaps matching TRBD2 (5 bases). Trimming removed 2 bases from V and 9 bases from J, with 5 bases in between. Looked up from germline, CDR1 is WSHSY and CDR2 is SAAADI. This CDR3 contains 11 residues. This chain's CDR3 is CASSEAGEQFF. CDR3 sequence (DNA): TGCGCCAGCAGTGAGGCGGGTGAGCAGTTCTTC.

A single count supports this clone. The rearrangement joins TRBV6-5 to TRBJ2-5; 12 nucleotides match TRBD1. Germline CDR1 MNHEY, CDR2 SVGAGI. Losses at the gene ends were 4 bases for V and 1 base for J; bases not matched to a gene: 4. The CDR3 runs to 16 residues. CDR3 loop: CASSLSGQGAQETQYF. CDR3 in DNA: TGTGCCAGCAGTTTATCGGGACAGGGGGCCCAAGAGACCCAGTACTTC.

V gene TRBV14 combines with J gene TRBJ1-6; no firm D call. Per the germline V gene, CDR1 is SGHDN and CDR2 is FVKESK. The ends were cut back, 4 bases at V and 10 bases at J, with 8 bases in the middle. CDR3 length: 12 residues. The CDR3 DNA sequence: TGTGCCAGCAGCCTGAACCGGTCACCCCTCCACTTT. This codes for CASSLNRSPLHF.

The chain has TRBV7-2 and TRBJ1-1; the D gene is possibly TRBD1 (6 bases). The length of the CDR3 is 14 residues. Germline values: CDR1 SGHTA, CDR2 FQGNSA. V was clipped by 3 bases and J by 1 base, with 9 bases between them. DNA for the CDR3: TGTGCCAGCAGCTTGACAGGCCGGAACACTGAAGCTTTCTTT. Its translation: CASSLTGRNTEAFF.

This clone occurred many times. The rearrangement links TRBV6-2 or TRBV6-3 to TRBJ1-5; 9 bases line up with TRBD1. The CDR3 has 15 residues. With V trimmed by 5 bases and J by 7 bases, 9 bases remained unmatched. CDR1 is MNHEY and CDR2 is SVGEGT in the germline V gene. DNA of the CDR3: TGTGCCAGCAGTAAACCGGGACAGGGATGGCAGCCCCAGCATTTT. Translating it yields CASSKPGQGWQPQHF.

The chain has TRBV10-1 and TRBJ2-3; TRBD2 matches at 10 bases. Germline assignment: CDR1 WNHNN and CDR2 SYGVQD (reference sequence). This CDR3 has 15 amino acids. The V gene end was trimmed by 3 bases and the J gene end by 1 base; junction bases not matched to a gene: 1. In nucleotides, the CDR3 is TGCGCCAGCAGTGAAACTAGCGGGGGCACAGATACGCAGTATTTT. It translates to CASSETSGGTDTQYF.

J is TRBJ1-6 and V is TRBV2, with D tentatively TRBD1 (5 bases). Germline-derived CDR1 and CDR2 are SNHLY and FYNNEI. The CDR3 length is 12 residues. V was clipped by 4 bases and J by 11 bases, with 9 bases between them. As DNA, the CDR3 is TGTGCCAGCAGTGTGGGGGGGACACCCCTCCACTTT. Protein: CASSVGGTPLHF.

CDR3 nucleotide sequence: TGTGCCAGCACCAGACAGGGGTCATACAATGAGCAGTTCTTC. Its translation is CASTRQGSYNEQFF. The chain uses TRBV6-5 and TRBJ2-1; the match to TRBD1 covers 8 bases. Germline CDR1 and CDR2: MNHEY and SVGAGI. There are 14 residues in the CDR3. J gave up 4 bases and V 7 bases, and 6 bases lay outside the gene matches.

This chain uses TRBV10-1 with TRBJ1-2; D is uncertain. V dropped 3 bases and J dropped 4 bases, with 9 bases sitting between them. This CDR3 is 13 amino acids long. Germline CDR1 reads WNHNN; CDR2 reads SYGVQD (reference sequence). The CDR3 sequence: CASSDAGTYGYTF. CDR3 coding DNA: TGCGCCAGCAGTGATGCGGGTACCTATGGCTACACCTTC.

The V call is TRBV9, the J call TRBJ2-1, with a weak D call TRBD2 (5 bases). In germline, CDR1 is SGDLS, CDR2 YYNGEE. The V and J ends lost 0 bases and 1 base respectively, with 11 bases between them. The CDR3 is 16 residues long. The CDR3 reads CASSVVDGESYNEQFF. DNA for the CDR3: TGTGCCAGCAGCGTAGTGGACGGGGAGTCCTACAATGAGCAGTTCTTC.

The chain combines TRBV28 with TRBJ1-5, with 9 bases matching TRBD1. This CDR3 contains 14 residues. The V gene's germline CDR1 is MDHEN and CDR2 SYDVKM. With V trimmed by 7 bases and J by 3 bases, 4 bases remained unmatched. The CDR3 loop reads CASTRDRVNQPQHF. In DNA, the CDR3 is TGTGCCAGCACTAGGGACAGGGTCAATCAGCCCCAGCATTTT. The full variable domain, with the rest looked up from reference TRBV28 and TRBJ1-5, is DVKVTQSSRYLVKRTGEKVFLECVQDMDHENMFWYRQDPGLGLRLIYFSYDVKMKEKGDIPEGYSVSREKKERFSLILESASTNQTSMYLCASTRDRVNQPQHFGDGTRLSIL.

V and J are TRBV6-5 and TRBJ1-6, with D hard to call. Germline V gene lookup returns CDR1 MNHEY and CDR2 SVGAGI. The CDR3 has 14 residues. Trimming removed 10 bases at V and 9 bases at J, with 19 bases between. CDR3 sequence (DNA): TGTGCCACCCTTCAGGAGGCCGGCGGTTCACCCCTCCACTTT. This translates into CATLQEAGGSPLHF.

The V call is TRBV5-1, the J call TRBJ1-1; D is unclear. The CDR3 length is 15 residues. Germline-derived CDR1 and CDR2 are SGHRS and YFSETQ. The V and J ends lost 0 bases and 4 bases respectively, with 13 bases between them. The CDR3 spells CASSLVTGGVTEAFF. The DNA of the CDR3 is TGCGCCAGCAGCTTGGTAACCGGCGGCGTCACTGAAGCTTTCTTT.

The chain combines TRBV4-3 with TRBJ2-3, with D perhaps matching TRBD1 (5 bases). V gave up 3 bases and J gave up 4 bases, with 11 bases separating them. CDR3 length: 14 amino acids. Germline CDR1 is LGHNA and CDR2 is YSLEER. CDR3 amino acids: CASSQAGSADTQYF. The CDR3 nucleotides read TGCGCCAGCAGCCAGGCAGGGTCGGCAGATACGCAGTATTTT.

The chain is built from TRBV27 and TRBJ2-6; no clear D. The germline V gene encodes CDR1 MNHEY and CDR2 SMNVEV (reference sequence). The CDR3 contains 14 residues. Trimming left V 6 bases short and J 4 bases short, with 10 bases between. The chain's CDR3 is CASSPLPGANVLTF. In DNA, the CDR3 is TGTGCCAGCAGCCCCCTCCCCGGGGCCAACGTCCTGACTTTC.

J is TRBJ2-5 and V is TRBV6-2 or TRBV6-3, with unresolved D. Germline loops: CDR1 MNHEY, CDR2 SVGEGT. V lost 4 bases and J 5 bases, leaving 8 bases between the germline ends. CDR3 size: 12 residues. The CDR3 DNA reads as TGTGCCAGCAGTTCCTATTGGGAGACCCAGTACTTC. It is translated as CASSSYWETQYF.

The chain uses TRBV5-5 and TRBJ2-2; 10 nucleotides agree with TRBD1. This CDR3 region has 18 residues. V dropped 5 bases and J dropped 5; count of bases not matched to a gene: 15. CDR1 and CDR2 (germline): SGHKS, YYEKEE (reference sequence). The CDR3, as DNA: TGTGCCAGCAGGTCTGACAGGGGGCGCATGGGAGGAACCGGGGAGCTGTTTTTT. It encodes CASRSDRGRMGGTGELFF.

The J gene is TRBJ1-1, the V gene TRBV19, with TRBD1 matching 7 bases. Trimming at V came to 8 bases and at J to 4 bases, leaving 16 bases not matched to a gene. Germline V CDR1 and CDR2: LNHDA, SQIVND (reference sequence). The CDR3 sequence is 16 residues long. The CDR3 loop reads CASRPERQGGTTEAFF. The CDR3 DNA is TGTGCCAGTCGGCCGGAAAGACAGGGAGGAACCACTGAAGCTTTCTTT.

The chain recombines TRBV19 with TRBJ2-4; possible D gene TRBD2, 5 bases. Germline CDR1 LNHDA, CDR2 SQIVND (reference sequence). This CDR3 contains 17 residues. Trimming shortened V by 10 bases and J by 0 bases, and 22 bases separated the two germline ends. As DNA, the CDR3 is TGTGCCACCCGAAGGGATTGGGGAGAACTAGCCAAAAACATTCAGTACTTC. It specifies CATRRDWGELAKNIQYF.

The chain's CDR3 is CASRSDRNSGNTIYF. CDR3 coding DNA: TGTGCCAGCAGGTCCGACAGGAACTCTGGAAACACCATATATTTT. This sequence joins TRBV7-2 and TRBJ1-3, with D possibly matching TRBD1 (6 bases). Germline CDR1 and CDR2: SGHTA and FQGNSA. V was clipped by 6 bases and J by 0 bases, with 12 bases between them. The CDR3 extends over 15 amino acids.

The chain joins TRBV7-2 to TRBJ2-7; TRBD1 aligns across 7 bases. This CDR3 contains 13 residues. Germline CDR1 and CDR2: SGHTA and FQGNSA. The trim removed 1 base at V and 6 bases at J, leaving 3 bases unmatched. The CDR3: CASSLDRGGEQYF. The CDR3, as DNA: TGTGCCAGCAGCTTAGACAGGGGTGGCGAGCAGTACTTC.